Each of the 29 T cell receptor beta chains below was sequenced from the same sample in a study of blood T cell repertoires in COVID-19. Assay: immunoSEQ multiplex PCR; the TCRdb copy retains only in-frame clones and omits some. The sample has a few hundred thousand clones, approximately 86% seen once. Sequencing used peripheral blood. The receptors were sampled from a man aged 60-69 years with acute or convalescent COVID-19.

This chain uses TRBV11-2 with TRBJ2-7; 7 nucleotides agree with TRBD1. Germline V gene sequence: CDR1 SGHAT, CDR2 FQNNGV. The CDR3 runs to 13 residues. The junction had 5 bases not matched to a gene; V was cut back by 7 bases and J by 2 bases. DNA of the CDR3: TGTGCCAGCAACCGGGACAGCGCCTACGAGCAGTACTTC. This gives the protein CASNRDSAYEQYF.

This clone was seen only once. The CDR3 region is CASSKVYRGNGELFF. For the CDR3, the DNA is TGTGCCAGTAGTAAAGTGTACAGGGGGAACGGGGAGCTGTTTTTT. The V call is TRBV19, the J call TRBJ2-2; 8 bases agree with TRBD1. Germline values: CDR1 LNHDA, CDR2 SQIVND (reference sequence). V gave up 4 bases and J gave up 7 bases; unmatched junction bases: 8. The CDR3 contains 15 residues. The full variable domain, in which reference TRBV19 and TRBJ2-2 provide the parts outside the CDR3, is DGGITQSPKYLFRKEGQNVTLSCEQNLNHDAMYWYRQDPGQGLRLIYYSQIVNDFQKGDIAEGYSVSREKKESFPLTVTSAQKNPTAFYLCASSKVYRGNGELFFGEGSRLTVL.

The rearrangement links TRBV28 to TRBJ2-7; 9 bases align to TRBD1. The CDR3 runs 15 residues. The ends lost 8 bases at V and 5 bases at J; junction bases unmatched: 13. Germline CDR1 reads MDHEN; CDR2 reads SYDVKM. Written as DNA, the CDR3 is TGTGCCAGCCCCCCAAGCGGGGACAGGGTAAACGAGCAGTACTTC. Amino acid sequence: CASPPSGDRVNEQYF.

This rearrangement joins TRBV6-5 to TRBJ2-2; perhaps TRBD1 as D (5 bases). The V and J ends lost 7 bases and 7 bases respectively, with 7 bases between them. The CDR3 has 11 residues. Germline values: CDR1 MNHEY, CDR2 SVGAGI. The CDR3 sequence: CASIGDGELFF. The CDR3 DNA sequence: TGTGCCAGCATAGGGGACGGGGAGCTGTTTTTT.

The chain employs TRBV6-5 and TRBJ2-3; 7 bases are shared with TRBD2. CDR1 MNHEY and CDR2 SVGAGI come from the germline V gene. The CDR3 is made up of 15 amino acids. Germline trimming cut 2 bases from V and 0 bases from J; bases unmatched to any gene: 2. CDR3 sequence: CASSYARGSTDTQYF. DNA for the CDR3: TGTGCCAGCAGTTACGCGCGGGGGAGCACAGATACGCAGTATTTT.

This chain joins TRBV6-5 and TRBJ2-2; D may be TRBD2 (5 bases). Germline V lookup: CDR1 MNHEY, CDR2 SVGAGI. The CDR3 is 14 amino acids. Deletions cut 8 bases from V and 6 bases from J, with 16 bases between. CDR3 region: CASSATRVAGELFF. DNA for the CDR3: TGTGCCAGCTCCGCAACGAGGGTTGCCGGGGAGCTGTTTTTT.

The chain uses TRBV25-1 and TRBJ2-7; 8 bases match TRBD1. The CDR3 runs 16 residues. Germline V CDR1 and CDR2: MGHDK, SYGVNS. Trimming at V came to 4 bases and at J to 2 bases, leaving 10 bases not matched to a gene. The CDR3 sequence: CASSGPLGTGPYEQYF. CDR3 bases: TGTGCCAGCAGTGGCCCACTGGGGACAGGCCCCTACGAGCAGTACTTC.

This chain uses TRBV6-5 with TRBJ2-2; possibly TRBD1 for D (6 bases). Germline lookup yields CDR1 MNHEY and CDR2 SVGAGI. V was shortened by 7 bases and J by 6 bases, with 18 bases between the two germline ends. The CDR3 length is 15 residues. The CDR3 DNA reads TGTGCCAGCAACCCACAGGGCACGGGGTCCGGGGAGCTGTTTTTT. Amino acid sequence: CASNPQGTGSGELFF.

The CDR3 region has the DNA TGCGCCATCCGGCCAATCAGGCTGAGAGCGGCAAGAAACATTCAGTACTTC. Its translation: CAIRPIRLRAARNIQYF. The V and J genes are TRBV5-1 and TRBJ2-4; tentative D call: TRBD2 (5 bases). The CDR3 is 17 residues long. Trimming took off 9 bases at V and 6 bases at J, with 28 bases between the two ends. CDR1 and CDR2 (germline): SGHRS, YFSETQ.

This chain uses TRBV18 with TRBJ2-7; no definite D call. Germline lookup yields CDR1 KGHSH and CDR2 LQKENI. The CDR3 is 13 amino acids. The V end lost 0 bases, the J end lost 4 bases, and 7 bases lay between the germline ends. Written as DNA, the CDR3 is TGTGCCAGCTCACCACCTGAGTTGTACGAGCAGTACTTC. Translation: CASSPPELYEQYF.

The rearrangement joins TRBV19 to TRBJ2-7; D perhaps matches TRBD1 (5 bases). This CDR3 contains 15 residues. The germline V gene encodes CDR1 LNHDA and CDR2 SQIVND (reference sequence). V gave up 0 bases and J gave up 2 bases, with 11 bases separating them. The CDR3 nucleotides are TGTGCCAGTAGTATAGACGGCAGGGCAACCTACGAGCAGTACTTC. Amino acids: CASSIDGRATYEQYF.

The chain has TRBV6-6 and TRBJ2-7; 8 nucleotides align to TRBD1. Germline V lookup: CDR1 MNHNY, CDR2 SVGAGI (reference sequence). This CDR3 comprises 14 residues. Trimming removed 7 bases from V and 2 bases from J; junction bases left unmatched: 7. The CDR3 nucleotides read TGTGCCAGCATTTTCGGACAGGGAACCTACGAGCAGTACTTC. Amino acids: CASIFGQGTYEQYF.

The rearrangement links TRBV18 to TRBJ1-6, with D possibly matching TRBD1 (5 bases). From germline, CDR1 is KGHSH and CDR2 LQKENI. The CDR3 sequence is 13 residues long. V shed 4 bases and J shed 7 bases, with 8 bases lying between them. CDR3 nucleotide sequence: TGTGCCAGCTCACAGGGGAAAAATTCACCCCTCCACTTT. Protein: CASSQGKNSPLHF.

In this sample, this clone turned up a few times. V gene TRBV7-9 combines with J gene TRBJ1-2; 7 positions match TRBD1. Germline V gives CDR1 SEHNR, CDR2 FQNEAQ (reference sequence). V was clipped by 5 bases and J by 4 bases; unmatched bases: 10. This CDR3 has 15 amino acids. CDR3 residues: CASSLRGGLIYGYTF. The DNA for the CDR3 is TGTGCCAGCAGCCTACGAGGGGGCTTAATCTATGGCTACACCTTC.

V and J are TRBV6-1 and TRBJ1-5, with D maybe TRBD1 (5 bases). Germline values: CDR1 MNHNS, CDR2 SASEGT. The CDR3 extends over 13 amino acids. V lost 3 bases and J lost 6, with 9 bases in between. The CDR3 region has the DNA TGTGCCAGCAGTGATGGGGGGGGTCAGCCCCAGCATTTT. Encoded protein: CASSDGGGQPQHF.

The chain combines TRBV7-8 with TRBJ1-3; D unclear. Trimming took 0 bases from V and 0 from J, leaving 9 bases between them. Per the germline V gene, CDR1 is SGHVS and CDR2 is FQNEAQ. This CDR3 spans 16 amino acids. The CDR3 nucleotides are TGTGCCAGCAGCTTAGCCGGACTGAGCTCTGGAAACACCATATATTTT. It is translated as CASSLAGLSSGNTIYF.

The CDR3 loop is CASSLSGNTEAFF. The CDR3 DNA reads TGTGCCAGCAGTTTATCAGGGAACACTGAAGCTTTCTTT. This chain uses TRBV28 with TRBJ1-1; D remains ambiguous. The ends were cut back, 1 base at V and 1 base at J, with 4 bases in the middle. The germline CDR1 and CDR2 sequences are MDHEN and SYDVKM. The CDR3 extends over 13 amino acids.

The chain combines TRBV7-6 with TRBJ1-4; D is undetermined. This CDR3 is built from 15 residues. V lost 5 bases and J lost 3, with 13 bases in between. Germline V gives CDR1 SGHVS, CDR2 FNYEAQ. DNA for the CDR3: TGTGCCAGCAGCATTGGCGGAAGCGCTAATGAAAAACTGTTTTTT. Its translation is CASSIGGSANEKLFF.

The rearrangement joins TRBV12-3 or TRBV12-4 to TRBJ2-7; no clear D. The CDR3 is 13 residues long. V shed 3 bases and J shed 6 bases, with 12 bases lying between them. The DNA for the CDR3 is TGTGCCAGCAGTTTCCGGCTAGTCGGCGAGCAGTACTTC. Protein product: CASSFRLVGEQYF.

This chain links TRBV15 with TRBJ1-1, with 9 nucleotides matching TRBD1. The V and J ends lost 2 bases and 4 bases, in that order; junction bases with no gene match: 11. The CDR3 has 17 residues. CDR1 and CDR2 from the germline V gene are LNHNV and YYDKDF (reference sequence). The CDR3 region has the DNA TGTGCCACCAGCAGACCCGACAGGGGGTGGGGTGGCACTGAAGCTTTCTTT. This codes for CATSRPDRGWGGTEAFF. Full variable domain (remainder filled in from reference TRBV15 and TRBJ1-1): DAMVIQNPRYQVTQFGKPVTLSCSQTLNHNVMYWYQQKSSQAPKLLFHYYDKDFNNEADTPDNFQSRRPNTSFCFLDIRSPGLGDTAMYLCATSRPDRGWGGTEAFFGQGTRLTVV.

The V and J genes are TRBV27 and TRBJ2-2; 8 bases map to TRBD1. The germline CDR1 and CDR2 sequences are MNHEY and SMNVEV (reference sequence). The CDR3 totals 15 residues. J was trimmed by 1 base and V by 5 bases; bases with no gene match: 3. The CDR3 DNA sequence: TGTGCCAGCAGTACCGGGACAGGGAACACCGGGGAGCTGTTTTTT. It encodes CASSTGTGNTGELFF.

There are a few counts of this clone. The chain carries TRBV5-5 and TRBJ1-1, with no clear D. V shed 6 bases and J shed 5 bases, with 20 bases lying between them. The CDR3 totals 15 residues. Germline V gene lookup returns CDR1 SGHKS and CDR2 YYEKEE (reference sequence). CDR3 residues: CASNSAGGRWTEAFF. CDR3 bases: TGTGCCAGCAATTCGGCAGGAGGCCGGTGGACTGAAGCTTTCTTT.

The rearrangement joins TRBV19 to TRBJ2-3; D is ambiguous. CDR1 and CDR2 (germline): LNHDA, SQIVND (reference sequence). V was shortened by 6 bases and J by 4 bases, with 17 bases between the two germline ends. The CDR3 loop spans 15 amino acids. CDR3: CASRKLTTPADTQYF. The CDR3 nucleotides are TGTGCCAGTAGAAAACTAACCACCCCCGCAGATACGCAGTATTTT.

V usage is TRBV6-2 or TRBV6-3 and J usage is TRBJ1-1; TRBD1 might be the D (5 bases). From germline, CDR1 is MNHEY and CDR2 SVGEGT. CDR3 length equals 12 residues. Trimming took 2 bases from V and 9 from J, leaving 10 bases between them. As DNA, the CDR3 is TGTGCCAGCAGTTACGTTGACAGCCAAGCTTTCTTT. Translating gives CASSYVDSQAFF.

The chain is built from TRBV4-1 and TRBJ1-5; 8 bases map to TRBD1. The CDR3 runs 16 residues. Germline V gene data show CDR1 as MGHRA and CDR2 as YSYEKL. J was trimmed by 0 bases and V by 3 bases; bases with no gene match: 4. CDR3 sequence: CASSHTGQDSNQPQHF. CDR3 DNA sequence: TGCGCCAGCAGCCATACGGGACAGGATAGCAATCAGCCCCAGCATTTT.

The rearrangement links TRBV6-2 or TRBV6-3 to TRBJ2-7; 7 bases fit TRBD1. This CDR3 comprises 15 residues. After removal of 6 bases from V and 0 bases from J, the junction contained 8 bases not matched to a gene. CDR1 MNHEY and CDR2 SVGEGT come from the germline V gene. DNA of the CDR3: TGTGCCAGCAGCAGTTACAGGGGAAGCTCCTACGAGCAGTACTTC. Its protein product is CASSSYRGSSYEQYF.

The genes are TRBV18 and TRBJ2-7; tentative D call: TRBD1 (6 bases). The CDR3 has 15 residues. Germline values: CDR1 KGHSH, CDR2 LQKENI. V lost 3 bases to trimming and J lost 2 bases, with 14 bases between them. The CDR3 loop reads CASSPRDKGPYEQYF. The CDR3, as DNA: TGTGCCAGCTCACCTCGGGACAAGGGCCCCTACGAGCAGTACTTC.

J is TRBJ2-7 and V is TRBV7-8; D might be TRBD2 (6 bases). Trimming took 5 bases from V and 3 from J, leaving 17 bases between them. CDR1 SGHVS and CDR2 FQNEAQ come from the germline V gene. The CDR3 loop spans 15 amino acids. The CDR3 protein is CASSVGGTAIYEQYF. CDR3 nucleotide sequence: TGTGCCAGCAGCGTAGGCGGGACGGCTATCTACGAGCAGTACTTC.

In DNA, the CDR3 is TGCGCCAGCAGCTGGCAGGGGGCGACGAACACTGAAGCTTTCTTT. It yields the protein CASSWQGATNTEAFF. V gene TRBV5-1 combines with J gene TRBJ1-1; 8 nucleotides match TRBD1. This CDR3 is 15 amino acids long. With 3 bases clipped from V and 1 base from J, the junction kept 5 bases outside the gene matches. CDR1 is SGHRS, CDR2 YFSETQ, per germline.